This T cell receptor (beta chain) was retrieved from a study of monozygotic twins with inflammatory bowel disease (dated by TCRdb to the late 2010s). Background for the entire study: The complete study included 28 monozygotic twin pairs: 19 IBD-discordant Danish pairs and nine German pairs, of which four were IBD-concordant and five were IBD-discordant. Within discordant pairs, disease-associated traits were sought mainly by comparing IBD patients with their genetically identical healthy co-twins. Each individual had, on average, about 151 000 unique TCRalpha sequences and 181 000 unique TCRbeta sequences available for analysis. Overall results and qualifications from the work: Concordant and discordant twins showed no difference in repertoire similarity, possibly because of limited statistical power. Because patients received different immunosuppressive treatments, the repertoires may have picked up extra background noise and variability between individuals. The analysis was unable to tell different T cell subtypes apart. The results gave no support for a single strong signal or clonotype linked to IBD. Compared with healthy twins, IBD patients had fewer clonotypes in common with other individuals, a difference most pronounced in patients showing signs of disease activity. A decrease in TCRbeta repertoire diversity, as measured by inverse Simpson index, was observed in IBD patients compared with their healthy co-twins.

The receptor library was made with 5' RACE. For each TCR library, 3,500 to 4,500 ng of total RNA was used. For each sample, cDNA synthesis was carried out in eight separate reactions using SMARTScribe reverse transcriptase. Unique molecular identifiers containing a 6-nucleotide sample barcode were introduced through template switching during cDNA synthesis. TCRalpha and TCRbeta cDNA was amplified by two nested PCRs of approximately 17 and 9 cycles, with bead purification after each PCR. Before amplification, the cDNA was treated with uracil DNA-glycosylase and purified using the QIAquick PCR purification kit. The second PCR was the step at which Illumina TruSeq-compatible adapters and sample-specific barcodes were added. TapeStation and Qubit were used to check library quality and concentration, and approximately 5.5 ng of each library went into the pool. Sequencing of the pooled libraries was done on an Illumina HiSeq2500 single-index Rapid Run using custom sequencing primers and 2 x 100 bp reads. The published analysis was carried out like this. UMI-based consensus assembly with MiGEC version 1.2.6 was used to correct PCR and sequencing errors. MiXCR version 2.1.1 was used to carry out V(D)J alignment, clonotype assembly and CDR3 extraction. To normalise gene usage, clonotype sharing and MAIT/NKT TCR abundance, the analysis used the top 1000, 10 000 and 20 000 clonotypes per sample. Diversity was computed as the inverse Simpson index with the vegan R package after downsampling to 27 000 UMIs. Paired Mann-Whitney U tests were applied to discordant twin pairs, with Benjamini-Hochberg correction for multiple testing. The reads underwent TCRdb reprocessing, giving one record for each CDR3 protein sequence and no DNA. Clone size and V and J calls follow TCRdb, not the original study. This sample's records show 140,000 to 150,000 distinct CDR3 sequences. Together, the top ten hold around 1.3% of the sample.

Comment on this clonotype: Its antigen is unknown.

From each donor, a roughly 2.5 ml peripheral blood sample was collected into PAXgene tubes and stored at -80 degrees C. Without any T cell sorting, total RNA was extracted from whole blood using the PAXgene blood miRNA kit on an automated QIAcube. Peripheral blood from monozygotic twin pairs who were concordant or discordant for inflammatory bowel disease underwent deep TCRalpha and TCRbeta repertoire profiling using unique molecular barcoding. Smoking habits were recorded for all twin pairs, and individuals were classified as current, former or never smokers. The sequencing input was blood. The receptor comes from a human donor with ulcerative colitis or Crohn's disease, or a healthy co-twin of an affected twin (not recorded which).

The CDR3 in this case is CSAREASLPQETQYF. The chain employs TRBV20-1 and TRBJ2-5; the TCRdb call, TRBD2, lacks DNA for checking. CDR1 and CDR2 were assigned from the germline V gene (reference sequence) as DFQATT and SNEGSKA. The CDR3 runs 15 residues from the cysteine to the phenylalanine. The coding DNA is unavailable.